Sequencing of this T cell receptor beta chain was carried out in a study of spatial heterogeneity in lung cancer. Per germline, CDR1 DFQATT and CDR2 SNEGSKA (reference sequence). This CDR3 has 12 amino acids. The V and J ends lost 1 base and 2 bases respectively, with 4 bases between them. Time point of the sample: sample taken at primary tumor resection. Sequencing of whole RNA from tumor, nontumor lung or frozen PBMC involved no sorting. Individual TCR cDNA molecules each bore their own unique molecular identifier. MiXCR was run by TCRdb on the 5' RACE reads, yielding one entry per CDR3 protein. The sample holds approximately 90,000 distinct CDR3 sequences, about 9.4% seen once. Broader study findings: Resection saw ubiquitous expanded tumor TCRs appear in blood more than follow-up did.

Note on this clonotype: What it binds is unknown.

The receptor was derived from a male donor with early-stage non-small cell lung cancer. Sequences were derived from PBMCs, sampled at surgery. This rearrangement joins TRBV20-1 to TRBJ2-3; D is ambiguous. The chain's CDR3 is CSARALTDTQYF. The DNA of the CDR3 is TGCAGTGCTAGAGCCCTCACAGATACGCAGTATTTT.